Listed below are T cell receptor beta chains from one sample, sequenced in a study of glioma-infiltrating T cells. TCRdb processed the multiplex PCR reads anew with MiXCR; each CDR3 protein has one entry. The sample lists roughly 200,000 distinct CDR3 sequences, more than 30% seen once, with roughly 21% in the top ten. Sequencing input: glioma tissue, nonneoplastic brain tissue, or PBMCs (not recorded which). The receptors here all came from a human donor with low-grade glioma or glioblastoma, undergoing nonglioma brain surgery, or in good health (not recorded which). Each CDR3 is given without its conserved first and last residue.

v_gene: TRBV27; CDR3aa: ASRIGQGMGTQY
v_gene: TRBV28; CDR3aa: ATVSVKDSISGANVLT
v_gene: TRBV5-4; CDR3aa: ASSLCGRAADTQY
v_gene: TRBV19; CDR3aa: ASSITLAGVYEQY
v_gene: TRBV4-1; CDR3aa: ASSQLAGRTSYEQY
v_gene: TRBV5-1; CDR3aa: ASSLALGGTEAF
v_gene: TRBV5-4; CDR3aa: ASSTYRGGGTEAF
v_gene: TRBV5-4; CDR3aa: ASSPGLAGPTDTQY
v_gene: TRBV7-4; CDR3aa: ASRKSTTRLYEQY
v_gene: TRBV6-1; CDR3aa: ASSSYGSEQETQY
v_gene: TRBV27; CDR3aa: ASRPSGTRFMF
v_gene: TRBV3-1; CDR3aa: ASRHQGTGGSYEQY
v_gene: TRBV5-4; CDR3aa: ASSYGDRENTEAF
v_gene: TRBV27; CDR3aa: ASVGRNYEQY
v_gene: TRBV6-1; CDR3aa: ASRITGYSTDTQY
v_gene: TRBV29-1; CDR3aa: SVEYVSNEQF
v_gene: TRBV3-1; CDR3aa: ASSPRAGAPDTQY
v_gene: TRBV4-1; CDR3aa: ASSPHMSGSLKEQF
v_gene: TRBV19; CDR3aa: ASRSRVGIHEQY
v_gene: TRBV5-5; CDR3aa: ASSALTGSGANVLT
v_gene: TRBV7-2; CDR3aa: ASSLTSGMYNEQF
v_gene: TRBV19; CDR3aa: ASSTGLDGEQY
v_gene: TRBV19; CDR3aa: ASSRGITGELF
v_gene: TRBV27; CDR3aa: ASTTADGGQPQH
v_gene: TRBV30; CDR3aa: AWRTSSSDTQY
v_gene: TRBV7-2; CDR3aa: ASSLGGGGQGNQPQH
v_gene: TRBV24-1; CDR3aa: ATSDLLPGTDTQY
v_gene: TRBV7-9; CDR3aa: ASSSSGQGGNEQF
v_gene: TRBV20-1; CDR3aa: SAIRTGTQETQY
v_gene: TRBV20-1; CDR3aa: SAPSGSNTYEQY
v_gene: TRBV5-1; CDR3aa: ASSLGWGTNTEAF
v_gene: TRBV6-5; CDR3aa: TCLGLAGKETQY
v_gene: TRBV20-1; CDR3aa: SARDRSRGSYNQPQH
v_gene: TRBV6-4; CDR3aa: AIAQGVNTEAF
v_gene: TRBV7-6; CDR3aa: ASSPRILLSGNTIY
v_gene: TRBV20-1; CDR3aa: SVQNTDTQY
v_gene: TRBV18; CDR3aa: ASSTDGHNSPLD
v_gene: TRBV25-1; CDR3aa: ASSVTGTGELPT
v_gene: TRBV30; CDR3aa: AWSVSSAYNEQF
v_gene: TRBV3-1; CDR3aa: ASSPSQTGEKLF
v_gene: TRBV6-5; CDR3aa: ASSYGGYNTEAF